This T cell receptor beta chain stems from a study of cytomegalovirus exposure and HLA in healthy donors. Study-wide results and limits: Cytomegalovirus-associated status was assigned to 150 or so TCR beta chains. While the bulk of TCR sequences proved rare, some public TCRs turned up in many donors.

Donors came from a validation cohort of over a hundred subjects, distinct from the first 666-subject cohort. With respect to this clone: Its cognate antigen is unknown. The sample holds other DNA sequences that translate to the same CDR3.

Assay: immunoSEQ multiplex PCR; the TCRdb copy retains only in-frame clones and omits some. The table records about 95,000 clones, about 85% of them present only once. Source material: PBMCs. The clonotype comes from a man between 18 and 29 years old in good health and CMV-seropositive.

This CDR3 reads CASSLQGARGNTIYF. The CDR3 nucleotides read TGTGCCAGCAGTCTCCAGGGGGCGCGAGGAAACACCATATATTTT. The gene calls are TRBV6-6 and TRBJ1-3, with 8 bases lining up with TRBD1. Trimming removed 5 bases from V and 4 bases from J; junction bases left unmatched: 7. Germline loops: CDR1 MNHNY, CDR2 SVGAGI (reference sequence). This CDR3 has 15 residues.